One and the same sample provided the 28 T cell receptor beta chains below, sequenced in a study of T cell repertoires in cytomegalovirus infection. One entry per CDR3 protein results from TCRdb running MiXCR on the reads. The table shows 250,000 to 300,000 distinct CDR3 sequences, with roughly an eighth occurring only once. Sequencing was carried out using PBMCs. The receptors here all came from a human donor in good health (CMV status not recorded). Some clones in this sample may be carry-over from other donors' samples.

This clonotype has ten or more counts. The chain links TRBV7-8 to TRBJ2-2; D perhaps matches TRBD2 (5 bases). CDR1 and CDR2 (germline): SGHVS, FQNEAQ. The CDR3 is made up of 13 amino acids. The V end was cut by 7 bases, the J end by 2 bases, with 8 bases between. The CDR3 loop reads CASKEVNTGELFF. In DNA, the CDR3 is TGTGCCAGCAAGGAGGTTAACACCGGGGAGCTGTTTTTT.

This clonotype was counted only a few times. J is TRBJ1-1 and V is TRBV5-5; 9 bases are a match to TRBD1. Germline V lookup: CDR1 SGHKS, CDR2 YYEKEE (reference sequence). The CDR3 extends over 15 amino acids. The junction had 9 bases not matched to a gene; V was cut back by 0 bases and J by 9 bases. The CDR3 loop is CASSLEGQGELKAFF. The CDR3 DNA is TGTGCCAGCAGCTTGGAGGGACAGGGAGAACTTAAAGCTTTCTTT.

The chain is built from TRBV28 and TRBJ2-2; D gene unclear. The germline CDR1 and CDR2 sequences are MDHEN and SYDVKM. Trimming removed 6 bases from V and 2 bases from J, with 10 bases in between. The CDR3 extends over 14 amino acids. Here the CDR3 DNA reads TGTGCCAGCAGGCTAAACAAAAACACCGGGGAGCTGTTTTTT. It codes for CASRLNKNTGELFF.

This clonotype was found a few times. This chain links TRBV14 with TRBJ2-2; possibly TRBD2 for D (6 bases). Trimming left V 9 bases short and J 0 bases short, with 17 bases between. This CDR3 region has 16 residues. Germline loops: CDR1 SGHDN, CDR2 FVKESK. The CDR3 here is CASSPPGLTNTGELFF. CDR3 DNA: TGTGCCAGTTCTCCACCGGGACTTACGAACACCGGGGAGCTGTTTTTT.

The rearrangement uses TRBV28 and TRBJ2-1, with TRBD2 identical over 14 bases. This CDR3 spans 16 amino acids. V lost 8 bases to trimming and J lost 10 bases; unmatched junction nucleotides: 13. Germline V lookup: CDR1 MDHEN, CDR2 SYDVKM. This CDR3 reads CASGGEGLAGVGEQFF. In DNA, the CDR3 is TGTGCCAGCGGGGGCGAGGGACTAGCGGGAGTAGGGGAGCAGTTCTTC.

The gene calls are TRBV7-9 and TRBJ1-4, with D uncertain. Trimming stripped 5 bases from V and 0 bases from J, with 7 bases between. CDR3 length: 14 residues. CDR1 is SEHNR and CDR2 is FQNEAQ in the germline V gene (reference sequence). The CDR3 reads CASSAVSTNEKLFF. The CDR3 nucleotides read TGTGCCAGCAGCGCGGTGTCAACTAATGAAAAACTGTTTTTT.

There are a few counts of this clonotype. The genes are TRBV10-3 and TRBJ2-1; tentative D call: TRBD1 (6 bases). The ends were cut back, 11 bases at V and 6 bases at J, with 11 bases in the middle. The CDR3 sequence is 11 residues long. Germline V gives CDR1 ENHRY, CDR2 SYGVKD. The CDR3 protein is CACGQFNEQFF. DNA for the CDR3: TGTGCCTGTGGACAGTTCAATGAGCAGTTCTTC.

This clonotype appeared many times. The chain joins TRBV7-3 to TRBJ2-3; no firm D call. V was pared by 5 bases and J by 0 bases, with 6 bases between. The CDR3 is made up of 13 amino acids. Germline V gene lookup returns CDR1 SGHTA and CDR2 FQGTGA. DNA of the CDR3: TGTGCCAGCAGCCCCTCTAGCACAGATACGCAGTATTTT. This encodes CASSPSSTDTQYF.

The chain employs TRBV29-1 and TRBJ1-1; D is undetermined. The V gene lost 7 bases and the J gene lost 2 bases, with 8 bases spanning the gap. The germline gives CDR1 SQVTM, CDR2 ANQGSEA. This CDR3 is 11 amino acids long. The CDR3 loop reads CSADINTEAFF. The DNA of the CDR3 is TGCAGCGCTGACATCAACACTGAAGCTTTCTTT.

In this sample, this clonotype turned up many times. The chain combines TRBV7-2 with TRBJ2-3; no firm D call. This CDR3 has 14 amino acids. Germline lookup yields CDR1 SGHTA and CDR2 FQGNSA. Trimming cost V 2 bases and J 2 bases, with 8 bases left between them. The CDR3 DNA sequence: TGTGCCAGCAGCTTACAGCTACTCACAGATACGCAGTATTTT. Translating gives CASSLQLLTDTQYF.

This clonotype has a handful of counts. The chain recombines TRBV20-1 with TRBJ2-5, with D perhaps TRBD1 (6 bases). Germline V lookup: CDR1 DFQATT, CDR2 SNEGSKA (reference sequence). The CDR3 runs to 14 residues. The V and J ends lost 0 bases and 5 bases respectively, with 13 bases between them. The chain's CDR3 is CSARDVAGVETQYF. The CDR3, as DNA: TGCAGTGCTAGAGATGTGGCAGGGGTGGAGACCCAGTACTTC.

This sequence joins TRBV20-1 and TRBJ1-2; no reliable D call. The V end was cut by 7 bases, the J end by 3 bases, with 9 bases between. The CDR3 is 11 amino acids. The germline gives CDR1 DFQATT, CDR2 SNEGSKA (reference sequence). The CDR3 DNA is TGCAGTGTAGGGAGCTACTATGGCTACACCTTC. This translates into CSVGSYYGYTF.

This clonotype was counted a few times. The chain links TRBV20-1 to TRBJ1-2; no reliable D call. The V end was cut by 1 base, the J end by 4 bases, with 4 bases between. The CDR3 runs 11 residues. Germline V CDR1 and CDR2: DFQATT, SNEGSKA (reference sequence). The chain's CDR3 is CSARGPYGYTF. The CDR3 DNA reads as TGCAGTGCTAGAGGGCCCTATGGCTACACCTTC.

CDR3 sequence: CASSDQGTYGYTF. CDR3 coding DNA: TGCGCCAGCAGTGATCAGGGGACCTATGGCTACACCTTC. The chain couples TRBV10-2 to TRBJ1-2, with D perhaps matching TRBD1 (6 bases). Germline assignment: CDR1 WSHSY and CDR2 SAAADI. Deletions cut 3 bases from V and 4 bases from J, with 9 bases between. This CDR3 is 13 amino acids long.

The chain joins TRBV20-1 to TRBJ1-6, with TRBD1 matching 10 bases. This CDR3 contains 14 residues. Looked up from germline, CDR1 is DFQATT and CDR2 is SNEGSKA (reference sequence). V shed 5 bases and J 8 bases; nucleotides not matched to a gene: 6. CDR3 nucleotide sequence: TGCAGTGCTCGAGGGACAGGGGATGATTCACCCCTCCACTTT. This codes for CSARGTGDDSPLHF.

This clonotype was seen a single time. This may stem from a read error, because a much larger clone lies one nucleotide away. The chain combines TRBV19 with TRBJ2-7; TRBD1 agrees at 9 bases. The CDR3 is made up of 14 amino acids. Per germline, CDR1 LNHDA and CDR2 SQIVND (reference sequence). The CDR3 loop is CASKTGTGNTERYF. The CDR3 bases are TGTGCCAGCAAGACCGGGACAGGGAATACCGAGCGGTACTTC.

This clonotype has ten or more counts. The chain has TRBV7-6 and TRBJ2-7, with 7 bases that match TRBD1. The V gene end was trimmed by 2 bases and the J gene end by 1 base; junction bases not matched to a gene: 8. Germline V gene lookup returns CDR1 SGHVS and CDR2 FNYEAQ. This CDR3 comprises 16 residues. CDR3 DNA sequence: TGTGCCAGCAGCTTAACTCCGGGACAGATTTCCTACGAGCAGTACTTC. Translated: CASSLTPGQISYEQYF.

This clonotype was observed many times. The CDR3 sequence is CASSSSANTEAFF. The CDR3 coding sequence is TGTGCCAGCAGCAGCAGCGCGAACACTGAAGCTTTCTTT. This chain connects TRBV6-1 to TRBJ1-1; the D is unclear. V was shortened by 6 bases and J by 1 base, with 9 bases between the two germline ends. Per the germline V gene, CDR1 is MNHNS and CDR2 is SASEGT. This CDR3 has 13 residues.

This chain's CDR3 is CASSLPGLYGYTF. For the CDR3, the DNA is TGTGCCAGCAGTTTACCGGGGCTCTATGGCTACACCTTC. The chain joins TRBV6-2 or TRBV6-3 to TRBJ1-2, with a possible D match to TRBD1 (5 bases). This CDR3 has 13 amino acids. V was cut by 4 bases and J by 4 bases, with 10 bases left in between. Germline CDR1 is MNHEY and CDR2 is SVGEGT.

This clonotype has just a few counts. The chain uses TRBV6-2 or TRBV6-3 and TRBJ2-7, with 8 bases matching TRBD1. The trim removed 5 bases at V and 7 bases at J, leaving 1 base unmatched. Germline CDR1 is MNHEY and CDR2 is SVGEGT. The CDR3 totals 11 residues. The CDR3 spells CASSRTGEQYF. CDR3 bases: TGTGCCAGCAGTCGGACAGGGGAGCAGTACTTC.

This clonotype has at least ten counts. This chain links TRBV12-3 or TRBV12-4 with TRBJ1-5; tentatively, D is TRBD1 (6 bases). This CDR3 has 13 amino acids. V lost 5 bases, J lost 4 bases, and 9 bases lay in between. The CDR3 spells CASSTGPNQPQHF. The CDR3 DNA reads TGTGCCAGCAGTACAGGGCCTAATCAGCCCCAGCATTTT.

J is TRBJ2-1 and V is TRBV20-1; D is ambiguous. Trimming left V 0 bases short and J 1 base short, with 10 bases between. This CDR3 has 15 residues. Germline V gene lookup returns CDR1 DFQATT and CDR2 SNEGSKA (reference sequence). CDR3 coding DNA: TGCAGTGCTAGAGATCGCGGAATTTCCTACAATGAGCAGTTCTTC. The encoded protein is CSARDRGISYNEQFF.

This clonotype was recorded a few times. The chain joins TRBV15 to TRBJ2-3; TRBD1 agrees at 9 bases. This CDR3 has 16 amino acids. Germline values: CDR1 LNHNV, CDR2 YYDKDF (reference sequence). Losses at the gene ends were 3 bases for V and 2 bases for J; bases not matched to a gene: 6. Here the CDR3 reads CATSSGQGSLTDTQYF. The CDR3 coding sequence is TGTGCCACCAGCAGCGGACAGGGGTCCCTCACAGATACGCAGTATTTT.

In its sample, this clonotype was seen many times. V usage is TRBV6-4 and J usage is TRBJ2-3; the D gene is possibly TRBD1 (6 bases). Per germline, CDR1 MRHNA and CDR2 SNTAGT. Trimming removed 3 bases from V and 4 bases from J, with 8 bases in between. The CDR3 is 13 residues long. The DNA for the CDR3 is TGTGCCAGCAGTGAGGGGGCCGCAGATACGCAGTATTTT. Translating it yields CASSEGAADTQYF.

V and J are TRBV10-3 and TRBJ2-3, with TRBD1 matching over 7 bases. The V and J ends lost 3 bases and 14 bases, in that order; junction bases with no gene match: 5. This CDR3 is 11 amino acids long. The V gene's germline CDR1 is ENHRY and CDR2 SYGVKD. In nucleotides, the CDR3 is TGTGCCATCAGTGAACAGGGGCCCCTGTATTTT. Its translation: CAISEQGPLYF.

V gene TRBV20-1 combines with J gene TRBJ1-2; no definite D call. Germline loops: CDR1 DFQATT, CDR2 SNEGSKA (reference sequence). Trimming cost V 7 bases and J 3 bases, with 12 bases left between them. The CDR3 runs 12 residues. The CDR3 loop is CSGGGQDYGYTF. Written as DNA, the CDR3 is TGCAGTGGGGGTGGGCAGGACTATGGCTACACCTTC.

This clonotype has at least ten counts. The CDR3 reads CSVEARFSNTEAFF. The CDR3 DNA is TGCAGCGTTGAAGCCAGATTTTCGAACACTGAAGCTTTCTTT. The chain employs TRBV29-1 and TRBJ1-1; D is unclear. Between the trimmed V and J ends, which lost 1 base and 1 base, there was a span of 10 bases. This CDR3 spans 14 amino acids. CDR1 and CDR2 (germline): SQVTM, ANQGSEA. Full variable domain (outside the CDR3, taken from reference TRBV29-1 and TRBJ1-1): SAVISQKPSRDICQRGTSLTIQCQVDSQVTMMFWYRQQPGQSLTLIATANQGSEATYESGFVIDKFPISRPNLTFSTLTVSNMSPEDSSIYLCSVEARFSNTEAFFGQGTRLTVV.

This clonotype was seen repeatedly, ten times or more. This chain uses TRBV12-3 or TRBV12-4 with TRBJ1-1; 7 positions agree with TRBD1. Trimming removed 4 bases from V and 5 bases from J; junction bases left unmatched: 13. The CDR3 runs to 16 residues. The DNA for the CDR3 is TGTGCCAGCAGTTCCTTCGACAGGGAAGGGGATACTGAAGCTTTCTTT. Translating gives CASSSFDREGDTEAFF.